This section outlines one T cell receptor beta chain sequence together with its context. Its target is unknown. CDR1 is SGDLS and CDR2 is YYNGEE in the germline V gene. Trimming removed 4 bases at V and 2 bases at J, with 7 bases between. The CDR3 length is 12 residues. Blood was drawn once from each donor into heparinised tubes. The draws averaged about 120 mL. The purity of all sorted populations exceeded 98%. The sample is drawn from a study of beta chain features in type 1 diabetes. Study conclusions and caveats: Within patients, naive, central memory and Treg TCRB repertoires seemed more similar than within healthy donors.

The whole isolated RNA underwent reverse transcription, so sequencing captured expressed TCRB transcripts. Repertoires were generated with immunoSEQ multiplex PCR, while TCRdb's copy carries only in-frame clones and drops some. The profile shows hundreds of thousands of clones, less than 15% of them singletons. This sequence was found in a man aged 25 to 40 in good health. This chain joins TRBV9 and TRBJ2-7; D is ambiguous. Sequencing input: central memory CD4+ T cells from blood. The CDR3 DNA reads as TGTGCCAGCAGCCCGCCTGCCTACGAGCAGTACGTC. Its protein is CASSPPAYEQYV.